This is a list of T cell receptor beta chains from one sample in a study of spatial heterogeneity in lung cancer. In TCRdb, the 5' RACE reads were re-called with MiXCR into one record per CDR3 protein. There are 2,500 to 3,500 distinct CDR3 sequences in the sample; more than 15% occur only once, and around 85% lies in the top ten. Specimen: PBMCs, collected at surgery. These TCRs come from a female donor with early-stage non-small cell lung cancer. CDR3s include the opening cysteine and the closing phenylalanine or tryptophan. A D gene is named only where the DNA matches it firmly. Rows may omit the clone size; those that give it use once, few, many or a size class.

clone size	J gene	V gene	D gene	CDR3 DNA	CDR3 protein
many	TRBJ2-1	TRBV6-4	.	TGTGCCAGCAAACGGGACACGGGATACAATGAGCAGTTCTTC	CASKRDTGYNEQFF
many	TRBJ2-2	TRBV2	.	TGTGCCAGCAGTGAGGCAGGTAGCACCGGGGAGCTGTTTTTT	CASSEAGSTGELFF
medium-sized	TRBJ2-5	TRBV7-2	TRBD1	TGTGCCAGCAGCTTTACAGGGGTACGAGAGACCCAGTACTTC	CASSFTGVRETQYF
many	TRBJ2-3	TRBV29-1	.	TGCAGCGTTGGAGAGGGGACAGATACGCAGTATTTT	CSVGEGTDTQYF
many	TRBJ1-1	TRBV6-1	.	TGTGCCAGCAGTGAAACCTGGTTGGGGCTAAACACTGAAGCTTTCTTT	CASSETWLGLNTEAFF
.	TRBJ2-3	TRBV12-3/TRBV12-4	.	TGTGCCAGCAGTCCCCGGTTCCGGCGTCGGGGTACAGATACGCAGTATTTT	CASSPRFRRRGTDTQYF
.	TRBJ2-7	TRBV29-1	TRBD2	TGCAGCGTTGATGGTTTAGCGGGAGGTCCCCACGAGCAGTACTTC	CSVDGLAGGPHEQYF
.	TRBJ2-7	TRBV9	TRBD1	TGTGCCAGCAGCGGACAGGGGGCCTACGAGCAGTACTTC	CASSGQGAYEQYF
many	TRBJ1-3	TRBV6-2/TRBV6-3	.	TGTGCCAGCAGAGGTGATGGAAACACCATATATTTT	CASRGDGNTIYF
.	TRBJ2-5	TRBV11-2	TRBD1	TGTGCCAGCAGCAACGCCGGGACAGGGTGGGAGACCCAGTACTTC	CASSNAGTGWETQYF
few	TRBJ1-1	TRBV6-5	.	TGTGCCAGCAGTTACCAGGGTAGGGACACTGAAGCTTTCTTT	CASSYQGRDTEAFF
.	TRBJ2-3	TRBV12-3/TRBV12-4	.	TGTGCCAGCAGTTTATCGAGCTCTTCCCTTAGCACAGATACGCAGTATTTT	CASSLSSSSLSTDTQYF
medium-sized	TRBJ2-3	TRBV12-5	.	TGTGCTAGTGGGCCAACAGGGCACGGCACAGATACGCAGTATTTT	CASGPTGHGTDTQYF
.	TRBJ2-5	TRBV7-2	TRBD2	TGTGCCAGCAGCCCTAGCGGAACAGGAGGGGAGACCCAGTACTTC	CASSPSGTGGETQYF
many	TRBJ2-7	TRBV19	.	TGTGCCATTATACGGGTCCAGGGAGTTAACCACGAGCAGTACTTC	CAIIRVQGVNHEQYF
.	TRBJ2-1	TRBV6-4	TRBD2	TGTGCCAGCAGTGAGGCTAGCGGCTCCTACAATGAGCAGTTCTTC	CASSEASGSYNEQFF
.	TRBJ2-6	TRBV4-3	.	TGCGCCAGCAGCCAAGGAGGGGCCAACGTCCTGACTTTC	CASSQGGANVLTF
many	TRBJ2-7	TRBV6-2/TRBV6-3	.	TGTGCCAGCAGTTGGAACCGGGACTTCAACTCCTACGAGCAGTACTTC	CASSWNRDFNSYEQYF
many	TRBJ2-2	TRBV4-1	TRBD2	TGCGCCAGCAGCCACGGGGCGGGAGGGCCGACCACCGGGGAGCTGTTTTTT	CASSHGAGGPTTGELFF
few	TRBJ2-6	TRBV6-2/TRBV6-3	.	TGTGCCAGCAGGCCCTCTGGGGCCAACGTCCTGACTTTC	CASRPSGANVLTF
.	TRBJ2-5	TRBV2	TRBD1	TGTGCCAGCAGTCTACAGGGGAATCGCGAGACCCAGTACTTC	CASSLQGNRETQYF
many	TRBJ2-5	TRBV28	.	TGTGCCAGCAGTTTATTCCAGGCCATCCAAGAGACCCAGTACTTC	CASSLFQAIQETQYF
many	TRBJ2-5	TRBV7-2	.	TGTGCCAGCAGCTTATCTTTGGGAGAGACCCAGTACTTC	CASSLSLGETQYF
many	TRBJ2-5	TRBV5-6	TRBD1	TGTGCCAGCAGCCAGGACAGGGAAAGGACCCAGTACTTC	CASSQDRERTQYF
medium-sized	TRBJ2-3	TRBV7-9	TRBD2	TGTGCCAGCAGCTTAGGGGAGGGACGGACAGATACGCAGTATTTT	CASSLGEGRTDTQYF
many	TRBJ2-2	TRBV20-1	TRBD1	TGCAGTGCCCCGGGACAGGGGGCCACCGGGGAGCTGTTTTTT	CSAPGQGATGELFF
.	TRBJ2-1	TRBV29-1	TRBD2	TGCAGCGTTGAAGGGACTAGCGGTTTGCTACGCCGGTTCTTC	CSVEGTSGLLRRFF
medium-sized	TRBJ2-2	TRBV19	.	TGTGCCAGTAGTATACCCCCGCTTCAAATTAACACCGGGGAGCTGTTTTTT	CASSIPPLQINTGELFF
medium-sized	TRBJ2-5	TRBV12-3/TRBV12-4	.	TGTGCCAGCAGAACGGAACGCGCGGAAGAGACCCAGTACTTC	CASRTERAEETQYF
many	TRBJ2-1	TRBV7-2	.	TGTGCCAGCAGCTTACGCGGGGGCCATGAGCAGTTCTTC	CASSLRGGHEQFF
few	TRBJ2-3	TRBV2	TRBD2	TGTGCCAGCGGAAAGACTAGCGGAATCACAGATACGCAGTATTTT	CASGKTSGITDTQYF
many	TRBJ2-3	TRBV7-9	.	TGTGCCAGCCTCCTCAGCGCGAGGGGGACAGATACGCAGTATTTT	CASLLSARGTDTQYF
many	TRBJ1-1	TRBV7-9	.	TGTGCCAGCAACAGGGAAGGAGCTTTCTTT	CASNREGAFF
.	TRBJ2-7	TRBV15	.	TGTGCCACCAGCAGAGATCCGGGGCGCGAGCAGTACTTC	CATSRDPGREQYF
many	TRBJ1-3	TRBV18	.	TGTGCCAGCTCACTTCCGGGGTCCAGGAACACCATATATTTT	CASSLPGSRNTIYF
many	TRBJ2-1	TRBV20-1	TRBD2	TGCAGTACCCCAGCGGGAGGGTACAATGAGCAGTTCTTC	CSTPAGGYNEQFF
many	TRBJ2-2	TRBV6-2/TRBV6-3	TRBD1	TGTGCCAGCAGTTGGACAGGGAAGAACGGGGAGCTGTTTTTT	CASSWTGKNGELFF
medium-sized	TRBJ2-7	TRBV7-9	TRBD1	TGTGCCAGCAGCTTATCCTGGGCCGGGACAGGGGGCGCGGGGGAGCAGTACTTC	CASSLSWAGTGGAGEQYF